This T cell receptor (beta chain) emerged from a study of CD8+ T cells in alopecia areata. Background on the study: Patients remained on tofacitinib for 6 to 18 months and then went 6 months without it.

Investigators isolated RNA and reverse transcribed it into cDNA to act as the sequencing template. Libraries were prepared by immunoSEQ multiplex PCR; TCRdb keeps only in-frame clonotypes and omits some of them. This sample carries 40,000 to 45,000 clones, over 85% of them seen once, and the ten largest clones take about 19%. As to treatment: oral pan-JAK inhibitor, 5-10 mg twice daily. On this clone itself: The antigen remains unidentified.

Notes on the study in general: Expanded CD8+ clones among the top 100, and scalp clonality, were significantly decreased by tofacitinib. One nonresponder makes the tie between baseline CD8+ expansion and response uncertain. Sequences from scalp samples also cover resident alphabeta T cells of normal skin.

The CDR3 runs to 14 residues. CDR1 is MDHEN and CDR2 is SYDVKM in the germline V gene. V was clipped by 6 bases and J by 0 bases, with 9 bases between them. The TCR sequence derives from a human donor with alopecia areata. The source was CD8+ T cells sorted from blood, collected at week 24, from a patient treated with tofacitinib. The V call is TRBV28, the J call TRBJ2-1, with D perhaps matching TRBD1 (6 bases). CDR3 sequence reads: CASSPDSSYNEQFF. CDR3 coding DNA: TGTGCCAGCAGCCCGGACAGCTCCTACAATGAGCAGTTCTTC.